The 8 T cell receptor beta chains below were found in one sample sequenced in a study of T-cell reconstitution after alpha-beta-depleted transplantation in children (dated by TCRdb to between 2015 and 2016). Interpreted using the paper, the treatment or condition label stands for: allogeneic hematopoietic cell transplantation with graft depleted of TCRalphabeta T cells and CD19 B cells. The protocol used for the library was PCR. The sample was run on an Illumina HiSeq 2500. Molecular barcoding was employed in the preparation of TCR libraries, with unique molecular identifiers being used to normalize TCRbeta repertoire quantification. The public reads were reprocessed in TCRdb via fastp at Q25 and MiXCR, keeping in-frame beta chains. Identical CDR3 proteins give one entry, which carries the most common genes and DNA. The sample has 600,000 or so distinct CDR3 sequences on record, roughly 24% of them singletons. Roughly 14% of the sample is held by the ten biggest clonotypes.

Material: PBMCs, mostly from graft donor cells, obtained 360 days after TCRalphabeta/CD19-depleted stem cell transplant. These receptors all stem from a boy under two years old who had a stem cell transplant for acute myeloid leukemia, so the T cells may come from the graft donor.

The V gene is TRBV18, the J gene TRBJ2-4, with D maybe TRBD1 (6 bases). The V gene lost 1 base and the J gene lost 2 bases, with 12 bases spanning the gap. Germline-derived CDR1 and CDR2 are KGHSH and LQKENI. The CDR3 has 16 residues. Here the CDR3 reads CASSPQGVATKNIQYF. The CDR3 nucleotides read TGTGCCAGCTCACCACAGGGGGTAGCGACCAAAAACATTCAGTACTTC.

The chain joins TRBV29-1 to TRBJ2-3; D unclear. Trimming took 5 bases from V and 2 from J, leaving 23 bases between them. The germline V gene has CDR1 SQVTM and CDR2 ANQGSEA. This CDR3 contains 17 residues. The CDR3 bases are TGCAGCGTTCAAAGGCCGGCGACCCTCCTAAACACAGATACGCAGTATTTT. It translates to CSVQRPATLLNTDTQYF.

This clonotype was counted many times. V is TRBV15 and J is TRBJ1-1, with no clear D. The CDR3 extends over 15 amino acids. CDR1 LNHNV and CDR2 YYDKDF come from the germline V gene (reference sequence). V lost 1 base to trimming and J lost 5 bases, with 14 bases between them. The CDR3 DNA sequence: TGTGCCACCAGCAGAGCCGTTTTGGGAGTAACTGAAGCTTTCTTT. It is translated as CATSRAVLGVTEAFF.

This clonotype has ten or more counts. The V call is TRBV29-1, the J call TRBJ2-7; TRBD2 agrees at 7 bases. This CDR3 spans 14 amino acids. Germline V CDR1 and CDR2: SQVTM, ANQGSEA. Trimming at V came to 3 bases and at J to 6 bases, leaving 11 bases not matched to a gene. CDR3 DNA: TGCAGCGTTGAGCGGGGGAGGGGAGCGGGCGAGCAGTACTTC. It encodes CSVERGRGAGEQYF.

This clonotype was counted ten times or more. This rearrangement joins TRBV7-9 to TRBJ1-2; no firm D call. V shed 5 bases and J shed 4 bases, with 11 bases lying between them. The CDR3 is made up of 13 amino acids. Germline V gives CDR1 SEHNR, CDR2 FQNEAQ (reference sequence). The CDR3 coding sequence is TGTGCCAGCAGCCTTGACACGTTCTATGGCTACACCTTC. Its translation is CASSLDTFYGYTF.

Ten or more counts support this clonotype. This chain joins TRBV7-9 and TRBJ1-1, with no clear D. V was trimmed by 5 bases and J by 4 bases, leaving 11 bases between them. This CDR3 has 13 amino acids. Germline V gene lookup returns CDR1 SEHNR and CDR2 FQNEAQ (reference sequence). The CDR3 loop is CASSAQPSTEAFF. CDR3 nucleotides: TGTGCCAGCAGCGCACAGCCGTCCACTGAAGCTTTCTTT.

This clonotype was seen only a few times. The rearrangement joins TRBV20-1 to TRBJ2-3; TRBD1 matches 9 bases. The germline V gene has CDR1 DFQATT and CDR2 SNEGSKA (reference sequence). This CDR3 contains 17 residues. With V trimmed by 2 bases and J by 5 bases, 14 bases remained unmatched. CDR3 DNA sequence: TGCAGTGCTAGATCAACCTCCGGACAGGGGATAGGAGATACGCAGTATTTT. This codes for CSARSTSGQGIGDTQYF.

Remarks on this clonotype: One base away lies a much larger clone, so this may be a sequencing read error. The chain couples TRBV15 to TRBJ2-2; tentatively, D is TRBD2 (6 bases). Germline V CDR1 and CDR2: LNHNV, YYDKDF (reference sequence). The CDR3 sequence is 17 residues long. The CDR3 DNA is TGTGCCACCAGCGAGGGAGGTGGACCTCCGAACACCGAGGAGCTGTTTTTT. This codes for CATSEGGGPPNTEELFF.